This T cell receptor beta chain is from a study of T cells after yellow fever vaccination. Regarding this clonotype: The antigen is not known.

The study, taken as a whole, reports: A small proportion of clonotypes was detected in both the CD4 and CD8 compartments. Although the secondary response was weaker, it peaked faster, at day 5 versus 15.

A process of 5'RACE template switching, which added a universal primer site and UMIs, was used to make TCR cDNA. MiXCR, run by TCRdb on the 5' RACE reads, gives a single entry per CDR3 protein. The sample records about 630,000 distinct CDR3 sequences, around 12% being singletons. With 5 bases clipped from V and 5 bases from J, the junction kept 5 bases outside the gene matches. The CDR3 is 13 residues long. Germline CDR1 and CDR2: SGHDT and YYEEEE. Specimen: PBMCs, collected on the day of the yellow fever booster vaccination. The origin of this receptor is a man younger than 45 who received the YFV17D yellow fever vaccine. V and J are TRBV5-6 and TRBJ2-7; 9 positions agree with TRBD2. The CDR3 nucleotides are TGTGCCAGCAGTCATAGCGGGAGCGACGAGCAGTACTTC. It encodes CASSHSGSDEQYF.